The next 10 T cell receptor beta chains were all read from a single sample in a study of blood T cells in healthy people across ages. A second about 7 to 11 cycle PCR used barcoded and J-beta primers. TCRdb analysed the 5' RACE reads with MiXCR anew, one entry per CDR3 protein. The sample carries approximately 1,000,000 distinct CDR3 sequences, 35% to 40% recorded once. Sequenced material: blood. The receptors come from a man between 18 and 29 years old in good health.

This clonotype has only one observation. A much larger clone lies a single base off, so this may be a read error. The chain's CDR3 is CTSSQTDGRNYGYTF. Here the CDR3 DNA reads TGCACCAGCAGCCAAACAGATGGACGGAACTATGGCTACACCTTC. The V gene is TRBV5-1, the J gene TRBJ1-2, with D uncertain. The CDR3 runs to 15 residues. Germline CDR1 reads SGHRS; CDR2 reads YFSETQ.

This clonotype was seen a few times. The chain recombines TRBV28 with TRBJ1-4; 12 bases are shared with TRBD1. The CDR3 is made up of 15 amino acids. CDR1 MDHEN and CDR2 SYDVKM come from the germline V gene. V shed 7 bases and J 7 bases; nucleotides not matched to a gene: 7. This chain's CDR3 is CASTPGDRGPEKLFF. In nucleotides, the CDR3 is TGTGCCAGCACCCCCGGGGACAGGGGGCCTGAAAAACTGTTTTTT.

The CDR3 sequence: CASSLLLATDTQYF. CDR3 DNA sequence: TGTGCCAGCAGCTTGTTACTAGCGACAGATACGCAGTATTTT. The chain is built from TRBV7-3 and TRBJ2-3; 7 bases are a match to TRBD2. CDR1 is SGHTA, CDR2 FQGTGA, per germline. Trimming cost V 3 bases and J 3 bases; bases outside gene matches: 3. This CDR3 has 14 residues.

This rearrangement joins TRBV5-1 to TRBJ2-2, with TRBD1 matching 9 bases. CDR1 and CDR2 (germline): SGHRS, YFSETQ. Trimming at V came to 0 bases and at J to 7 bases, leaving 10 bases not matched to a gene. CDR3 length: 17 amino acids. Here the CDR3 reads CASSLGPDRGSIGELFF. The CDR3 nucleotides read TGCGCCAGCAGCTTGGGACCTGACAGGGGGTCGATCGGGGAGCTGTTTTTT.

The chain carries TRBV4-2 and TRBJ1-5; D unclear. The CDR3 has 13 residues. V lost 4 bases to trimming and J lost 2 bases, with 6 bases between them. CDR1 is LGHNA and CDR2 is YNFKEQ in the germline V gene. CDR3 nucleotide sequence: TGTGCCAGCAGCCCATTTCGCAATCAGCCCCAGCATTTT. It codes for CASSPFRNQPQHF.

As for this clonotype: This may arise from a read error, as a much more abundant clone is one base away. The DNA of the CDR3 is TGTGCCAGCAGTGCCCAAGTGGATGCGGATACGCAGTATTTT. Its protein product is CASSAQVDADTQYF. The chain links TRBV6-5 to TRBJ2-3, with D unclear. With 5 bases removed from V and 6 bases from J, the gap between germline ends came to 15 bases. The CDR3 extends over 14 amino acids. From germline, CDR1 is MNHEY and CDR2 SVGAGI.

This clonotype was seen repeatedly, ten times or more. The junction shows a germline mismatch at one end, possibly a read error. The rearrangement links TRBV12-3 or TRBV12-4 to TRBJ2-3, with D uncertain. The CDR3 runs to 13 residues. CDR3 sequence: CASSSDSTDTQYF. The CDR3 coding sequence is TGCGCCAGCAGTTCGGACAGCACAGATACGCAGTATTTT.

Only a few counts were recorded for this clonotype. The CDR3 region is CASLKYGTGGYTEAFF. The CDR3 bases are TGTGCCAGCCTCAAATACGGGACAGGGGGCTATACTGAAGCTTTCTTT. This chain links TRBV18 with TRBJ1-1; 12 nucleotides agree with TRBD1. V trimming: 8 bases; J trimming: 5 bases; junction bases outside the gene matches: 12. This CDR3 comprises 16 residues. From germline, CDR1 is KGHSH and CDR2 LQKENI.

The V and J genes are TRBV3-1 and TRBJ2-1; 10 bases match TRBD2. The CDR3 runs 16 residues. Germline-derived CDR1 and CDR2 are LGHDT and YNNKEL (reference sequence). J gave up 8 bases and V 1 base, and 8 bases lay outside the gene matches. DNA of the CDR3: TGTGCCAGCAGCCAAGGCCAGCGGGGGGGTTACTATGAGCAGTTCTTC. It yields the protein CASSQGQRGGYYEQFF.

The rearrangement links TRBV7-6 to TRBJ1-1; maybe TRBD1 (5 bases). Trimming pared 5 bases from V and 2 bases from J, leaving 18 bases between. CDR1 is SGHVS, CDR2 FNYEAQ, per germline. CDR3 length equals 16 residues. For the CDR3, the DNA is TGTGCCAGCAGCCCTACTCCTCACCGGGACAACACTGAAGCTTTCTTT. Translating gives CASSPTPHRDNTEAFF.